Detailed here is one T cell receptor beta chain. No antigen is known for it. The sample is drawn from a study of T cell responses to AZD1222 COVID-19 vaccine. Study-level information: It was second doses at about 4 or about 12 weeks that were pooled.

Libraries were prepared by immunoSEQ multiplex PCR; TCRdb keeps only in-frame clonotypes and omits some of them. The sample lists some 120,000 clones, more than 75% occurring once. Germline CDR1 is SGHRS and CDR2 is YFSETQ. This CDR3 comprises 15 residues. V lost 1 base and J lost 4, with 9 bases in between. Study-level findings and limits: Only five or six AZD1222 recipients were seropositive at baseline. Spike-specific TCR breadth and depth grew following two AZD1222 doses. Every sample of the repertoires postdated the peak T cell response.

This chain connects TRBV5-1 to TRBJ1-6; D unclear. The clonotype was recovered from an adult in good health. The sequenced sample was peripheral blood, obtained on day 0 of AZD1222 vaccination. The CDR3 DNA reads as TGCGCCAGCAGCTTGATGCCGGTTTATAATTCACCCCTCCACTTT. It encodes CASSLMPVYNSPLHF.